One and the same sample provided the 31 T cell receptor beta chains below, sequenced in a study of tumor and adjacent non-tumor tissue in lung cancer. This sample's RNA came from whole unsorted tissue. The library came from three nested PCR rounds adapted from ARM-PCR protocols. One entry per CDR3 protein results from TCRdb running MiXCR on the multiplex PCR reads. The repertoire holds 91,000 or so distinct CDR3 sequences, with roughly 66% as singletons. Material: lung tumor tissue. The receptor source for this set is a man aged 60-69 years with non-small cell lung cancer.

This clonotype was picked up a small number of times. The J gene is TRBJ2-7, the V gene TRBV13, with 11 bases matching TRBD2. Germline values: CDR1 PRHDT, CDR2 FYEKMQ (reference sequence). The trim removed 5 bases at V and 4 bases at J, leaving 13 bases unmatched. CDR3 length: 17 amino acids. In DNA, the CDR3 is TGTGCCAGCAGCCAAATCACAACTAGCGGGAGTCAATACGAGCAGTACTTC. Protein sequence: CASSQITTSGSQYEQYF.

Notes on this clonotype: At one of its ends the junction is not consistent with the germline gene, which may arise from a read error. This chain's CDR3 is CSAPTGAGLYNEQLF. Written as DNA, the CDR3 is TGCAGCGCCCCAACGGGAGCGGGTCTATACAATGAGCAGTTATTC. V gene TRBV29-1 combines with J gene TRBJ2-1, with D tentatively TRBD2 (6 bases). Looked up from germline, CDR1 is SQVTM and CDR2 is ANQGSEA. This CDR3 comprises 15 residues.

This clonotype was observed at least ten times. This sequence joins TRBV29-1 and TRBJ1-1; possibly TRBD1 for D (5 bases). Germline V gene lookup returns CDR1 SQVTM and CDR2 ANQGSEA. The CDR3 sequence is 11 residues long. In DNA, the CDR3 is TGCACCGCGACAGAGAACACTGAAGCTTTCTTT. Translated, it gives CTATENTEAFF.

The chain recombines TRBV11-1 with TRBJ2-1; 7 nucleotides agree with TRBD2. The length of the CDR3 is 18 residues. V was pared by 3 bases and J by 7 bases, with 18 bases of the junction left unmatched. Per germline, CDR1 SGHAT and CDR2 FQDESV (reference sequence). This CDR3 reads CASSLLGRTNGRPNEQFF. As DNA, the CDR3 is TGTGCCAGCAGCTTGTTGGGGAGAACCAACGGGAGGCCGAATGAGCAGTTCTTC. The full variable domain, rest sourced from reference TRBV11-1 and TRBJ2-1, is EAEVAQSPRYKITEKSQAVAFWCDPISGHATLYWYRQILGQGPELLVQFQDESVVDDSQLPKDRFSAERLKGVDSTLKIQPAELGDSAMYLCASSLLGRTNGRPNEQFFGPGTRLTVL.

In its sample, this clonotype ranks as medium-sized. The genes are TRBV6-1 and TRBJ1-5, with no clear D. The germline V and J ends were trimmed by 2 bases and 6 bases, with 8 bases remaining between them. Germline V gives CDR1 MNHNS, CDR2 SASEGT. The length of the CDR3 is 13 residues. CDR3: CASSETTPQPQHF. CDR3 bases: TGTGCCAGCAGTGAAACCACCCCTCAGCCCCAGCATTTT.

To note about this clonotype: No conserved phenylalanine or tryptophan is present at the end of the CDR3, so a read error is the likely explanation. This sequence joins TRBV7-8 and TRBJ1-5; 7 bases line up with TRBD1. The germline gives CDR1 SGHVS, CDR2 FQNEAQ. This CDR3 has 16 residues. J was trimmed by 4 bases and V by 0 bases; bases with no gene match: 6. The CDR3 DNA is TGTGCCAGCAGCTTAGCAGGGGGACAGCCGAATCAGCCCCAGCATTCT. This gives the protein CASSLAGGQPNQPQHS.

The chain carries TRBV6-1 and TRBJ2-2; D ambiguous. V was clipped by 6 bases and J by 5 bases, with 16 bases between them. CDR1 is MNHNS and CDR2 is SASEGT in the germline V gene. The CDR3 sequence is 15 residues long. In nucleotides, the CDR3 is TGTGCCAGCAGACCCCAAGGTGTATCAACCGGGGAGCTGTTTTTT. Amino acids: CASRPQGVSTGELFF.

Concerning this clonotype itself: It may be a read error: a sequence one base away is much more abundant. V and J are TRBV4-3 and TRBJ1-5; 8 bases are a match to TRBD1. CDR1 and CDR2 from the germline V gene are LGHNA and YSLEER. V was pared by 0 bases and J by 6 bases, with 16 bases of the junction left unmatched. There are 19 residues in the CDR3. The CDR3 sequence: CASSQEGQVLQSFGQPQHF. The CDR3 DNA sequence: TGCGCCAGCAGCCAAGAGGGACAGGTCCTCCAATCCTTTGGTCAGCCCCAGCATTTT.

Concerning this clonotype: It is likely a read error, because the conserved phenylalanine at the end of the CDR3 is missing. The chain is built from TRBV12-3 or TRBV12-4 and TRBJ2-3; perhaps TRBD2 as D (6 bases). CDR3 length: 19 residues. CDR3 amino acids: CVSSSPLGGRLLATDTQYI. The CDR3 DNA is TGTGTCAGCAGTTCCCCCCTCGGTGGGAGGTTGTTAGCAACAGATACGCAGTATATT.

This clonotype has ten or more counts. The rearrangement uses TRBV6-5 and TRBJ2-3; perhaps TRBD2 as D (7 bases). CDR1 is MNHEY, CDR2 SVGAGI, per germline. The CDR3 extends over 17 amino acids. V dropped 4 bases and J dropped 3 bases, with 20 bases sitting between them. CDR3 DNA: TGTGCCAGCAGTTTTGGGACATCGGGGGGAGTGACAGATACGCAGTATTTT. Residues: CASSFGTSGGVTDTQYF.

This clonotype was observed a handful of times. It may be a read error: a sequence one base away is much more abundant. The rearrangement joins TRBV6-2 or TRBV6-3 to TRBJ2-1; TRBD2 matches at 7 bases. J gave up 2 bases and V 5 bases, and 6 bases lay outside the gene matches. This CDR3 region has 15 residues. Germline-derived CDR1 and CDR2 are MNHEY and SVGEGT. The CDR3 region has the DNA TGTGCCAGCAGTGAAGTAGCGGGTACCTACAATGAGCAGTTCTTC. The encoded protein is CASSEVAGTYNEQFF.

As DNA, the CDR3 is TGCACCGGCAGCCAAGGTCTCTCAACTGAAGCTTTCTTT. Translation gives CTGSQGLSTEAFF. The chain uses TRBV4-3 and TRBJ1-1; no definite D call. The CDR3 contains 13 residues. The germline CDR1 and CDR2 sequences are LGHNA and YSLEER.

With regard to this clonotype: A read error may produce the germline difference seen at one junction end. This rearrangement joins TRBV10-1 to TRBJ2-2, with D possibly called TRBD1 or TRBD2 (5 bases each). The length of the CDR3 is 12 residues. Looked up from germline, CDR1 is WNHNN and CDR2 is SYGVQD (reference sequence). The CDR3 DNA is TGCACCAGCAGTGAGGGGCCCGGGGAGCTCTTTTTT. Protein: CTSSEGPGELFF.

Comments on this clonotype: One end of the junction does not line up with germline, which may come from a read error. This rearrangement joins TRBV6-1 to TRBJ2-4; D gene unclear. This CDR3 is built from 15 residues. Germline V CDR1 and CDR2: MNHNS, SASEGT. Written as DNA, the CDR3 is TGTGACAGCAGTGAAGGTGACTTAGCCAAAAACATTCAGTACTTC. It translates to CDSSEGDLAKNIQYF.

Notes on this clonotype: Its ends do not fully match the called genes, so a read error is possible. The V call is TRBV7-8, the J call TRBJ1-5; D gene unclear. This CDR3 comprises 16 residues. Per the germline V gene, CDR1 is SGHVS and CDR2 is FQNEAQ. CDR3: CASSLDGCRSRQPQHF. The CDR3 bases are TGCGCCAGCAGCTTAGATGGCTGTCGTTCAAGGCAGCCCCAGCATTTT.

This clonotype was recorded at least ten times. The CDR3, as DNA: TGTGCCAGCAGTTACTCAGAGGAACAGCCCCAGCATTTT. This encodes CASSYSEEQPQHF. The chain has TRBV6-2 or TRBV6-3 and TRBJ1-5; no firm D call. This CDR3 spans 13 amino acids. The germline V and J ends were trimmed by 0 bases and 7 bases, with 7 bases remaining between them. In germline, CDR1 is MNHEY, CDR2 SVGEGT.

Details on this clonotype: The CDR3 does not close with the conserved phenylalanine or tryptophan, likely indicating a read error. V usage is TRBV11-1 and J usage is TRBJ1-1, with 7 bases fitting TRBD1. Germline CDR1 and CDR2: SGHAT and FQDESV (reference sequence). CDR3 size: 17 residues. V shed 6 bases and J 2 bases; nucleotides not matched to a gene: 15. In DNA form, the CDR3 reads TGTGCCAGCAGTTTATCCAGGGACAGCACAGTTAACACTGAAGCTTTCGTT. Translated, it gives CASSLSRDSTVNTEAFV.

This clonotype appeared a single time. An end of the junction does not agree with germline; a read error may underlie this. The V call is TRBV6-5, the J call TRBJ2-1; D uncertain. Germline-derived CDR1 and CDR2 are MNHEY and SVGAGI. The CDR3 sequence is 15 residues long. For the CDR3, the DNA is TGTGCCAGCAGTCCCCTGTGGTGGGGTTACAATGAACAGTCCTTC. Its protein is CASSPLWWGYNEQSF.

To note about this clonotype: This CDR3 is missing its conserved last phenylalanine or tryptophan, likely due to a read error. The chain links TRBV7-9 to TRBJ1-1, with D possibly TRBD1 on 6 matching bases. CDR1 and CDR2 from the germline V gene are SEHNR and FQNEAQ (reference sequence). V was cut by 5 bases and J by 5 bases, with 18 bases left in between. The CDR3 has 15 residues. The CDR3 reads CASSPLRGARTEAFS. In nucleotides, the CDR3 is TGTGCCAGCAGCCCATTGCGGGGGGCTAGGACTGAAGCTTTCTCT.

With respect to this clonotype: A much larger clone differs from this one at a single base, so this may be a read error. The chain recombines TRBV29-1 with TRBJ2-1, with 8 bases that match TRBD2. This CDR3 has 13 residues. CDR1 is SQVTM, CDR2 ANQGSEA, per germline. The CDR3 DNA follows: TGCAGCGTTTTACTAGCGGCCTACAATCAGCAGTTCTTC. Its translation is CSVLLAAYNQQFF.

V usage is TRBV11-2 and J usage is TRBJ1-6, with a weak D call TRBD1 (6 bases). The germline V and J ends were trimmed by 2 bases and 7 bases, with 12 bases remaining between them. Germline V CDR1 and CDR2: SGHAT, FQNNGV. The CDR3 consists of 15 residues. CDR3 sequence (DNA): TGTGCCAGCAGCTTACGGGGGGCTGGGAATTCACCCCTCCACTTT. Its protein is CASSLRGAGNSPLHF. The full variable domain, in which reference TRBV11-2 and TRBJ1-6 provide the parts outside the CDR3, is EAGVAQSPRYKIIEKRQSVAFWCNPISGHATLYWYQQILGQGPKLLIQFQNNGVVDDSQLPKDRFSAERLKGVDSTLKIQPAKLEDSAVYLCASSLRGAGNSPLHFGNGTRLTVT.

Note on this clonotype: The junction and the germline gene differ at one end; a read error may be behind it. The chain uses TRBV29-1 and TRBJ2-2, with D possibly being TRBD2 (5 bases). The CDR3 runs to 13 residues. Germline CDR1 reads SQVTM; CDR2 reads ANQGSEA. The CDR3 DNA is TGCAGCGTTGTGCCGGCGGCCACCGGGGAGCAGTTTTTT. The encoded protein is CSVVPAATGEQFF.

This clonotype occurred many times. The CDR3 bases are TGTGCCAGCAGTCGGGGACTAGCGGCGGCGAGGGAGCTGTTTTTT. Translating it yields CASSRGLAAARELFF. The chain recombines TRBV6-2 or TRBV6-3 with TRBJ2-2; TRBD2 agrees at 11 bases. Germline V gives CDR1 MNHEY, CDR2 SVGEGT. V was clipped by 5 bases and J by 9 bases; unmatched bases: 8. CDR3 length: 15 amino acids.

This clonotype was observed a few times. A read error may explain this, as a much larger clone is one base away. V is TRBV29-1 and J is TRBJ1-1; 10 bases are a match to TRBD1. This CDR3 spans 16 amino acids. Germline V lookup: CDR1 SQVTM, CDR2 ANQGSEA. CDR3 protein: CNVGGTGASLNTEAFF. The CDR3 DNA reads TGCAACGTTGGGGGGACAGGGGCCTCCTTAAACACTGAAGCTTTCTTT.

Note on this clonotype: This may arise from a read error, as a much more abundant clone is one base away. The genes are TRBV7-9 and TRBJ2-3; D gene ambiguous. CDR1 SEHNR and CDR2 FQNEAQ come from the germline V gene (reference sequence). The CDR3 is 14 residues long. CDR3 DNA: TGTGCCAGCAGCTTAGACAGTCCCACATATACGCAGTATTTT. It translates to CASSLDSPTYTQYF.

This clonotype occurred a few times. The chain joins TRBV11-3 to TRBJ2-2; 7 bases are a match to TRBD2. V was pared by 6 bases and J by 7 bases, with 11 bases of the junction left unmatched. The CDR3 has 15 residues. CDR1 and CDR2 from the germline V gene are SGHNT and YENEEA. The CDR3 sequence is CASSPLLAMVGELFF. As DNA, the CDR3 is TGTGCCAGCAGTCCACTACTAGCGATGGTCGGGGAGCTGTTTTTT.

Worth noting for this clonotype: At one of its ends the junction is not consistent with the germline gene, which may arise from a read error. The V call is TRBV6-1, the J call TRBJ1-1; D might be TRBD1 (6 bases). CDR1 and CDR2 from the germline V gene are MNHNS and SASEGT. The CDR3 is 14 amino acids. Written as DNA, the CDR3 is TGTGCCAGCACTAACGGGGGCGGAGACACTGAAGCTTTCTTC. It specifies CASTNGGGDTEAFF.

Concerning this clonotype: The junction differs from germline at one of its ends, possibly a read error. The chain couples TRBV12-3 or TRBV12-4 to TRBJ2-2; 14 bases map to TRBD2. The CDR3 spans 16 residues. The CDR3 DNA reads as TGTGCCAATGGTGGGACTAGCGGGAGATACACCGGGGAGCTGTTGTTT. It translates to CANGGTSGRYTGELLF.

This clonotype has just one count. This chain joins TRBV14 and TRBJ2-2; tentatively, D is TRBD2 (5 bases). Trimming took off 10 bases at V and 8 bases at J, with 17 bases between the two ends. The CDR3 is 13 residues long. In germline, CDR1 is SGHDN, CDR2 FVKESK. This CDR3 is CATTQGRGGELFF. CDR3 nucleotide sequence: TGTGCCACCACCCAAGGACGAGGGGGGGAGCTGTTTTTT. Variable domain in full (rest from reference TRBV14 and TRBJ2-2): EAGVTQFPSHSVIEKGQTVTLRCDPISGHDNLYWYRRVMGKEIKFLLHFVKESKQDESGMPNNRFLAERTGGTYSTLKVQPAELEDSGVYFCATTQGRGGELFFGEGSRLTVL.

A few counts support this clonotype. One end of the junction does not line up with germline, which may come from a read error. The chain is built from TRBV5-4 and TRBJ2-3; D gene uncertain. CDR3 length: 12 amino acids. Per the germline V gene, CDR1 is SGHNT and CDR2 is YYREEE (reference sequence). For the CDR3, the DNA is TGTGCCAGTAGCTTAGACACATATACGCAGTATTTT. Translation: CASSLDTYTQYF. The complete variable domain, with remaining parts taken from reference TRBV5-4 and TRBJ2-3, reads ETGVTQSPTHLIKTRGQQVTLRCSSQSGHNTVSWYQQALGQGPQFIFQYYREEENGRGNFPPRFSGLQFPNYSSELNVNALELDDSALYLCASSLDTYTQYFGPGTRLTVL.

This clonotype showed up just a few times. The rearrangement joins TRBV28 to TRBJ1-5, with D perhaps matching TRBD1 (5 bases). V was clipped by 6 bases and J by 9 bases, with 18 bases between them. This CDR3 has 14 residues. The germline CDR1 and CDR2 sequences are MDHEN and SYDVKM. CDR3 in DNA: TGTGCCAGCAGAACCGGGACGATCAGTCGGCCCCAGCATTTT. This translates into CASRTGTISRPQHF.